This TCR beta chain comes out of a study of blood T cell repertoires in COVID-19. Authors' data handling: Reference gene primers were amplified, and this amplification served to estimate nucleated cell counts. The method was immunoSEQ multiplex PCR; TCRdb's version includes in-frame clones alone and lacks a portion of them. That table gives V, J and clone size, and the DNA gave D and trimming. The table lists under 400,000 clones, around 90% of them singletons. The ends lost 4 bases at V and 1 base at J; junction bases unmatched: 9. CDR3 length equals 16 residues. Germline V gives CDR1 ENHRY, CDR2 SYGVKD.

The clonotype originates from a man aged 18 to 35 with active or convalescent COVID-19. The rearrangement uses TRBV10-3 and TRBJ2-7; TRBD2 agrees at 8 bases. Sequenced input: peripheral blood. CDR3 residues: CAISGRQAGGSYEQYF. The CDR3 nucleotides read TGTGCCATCAGTGGCCGACAGGCGGGAGGTTCCTACGAGCAGTACTTC.